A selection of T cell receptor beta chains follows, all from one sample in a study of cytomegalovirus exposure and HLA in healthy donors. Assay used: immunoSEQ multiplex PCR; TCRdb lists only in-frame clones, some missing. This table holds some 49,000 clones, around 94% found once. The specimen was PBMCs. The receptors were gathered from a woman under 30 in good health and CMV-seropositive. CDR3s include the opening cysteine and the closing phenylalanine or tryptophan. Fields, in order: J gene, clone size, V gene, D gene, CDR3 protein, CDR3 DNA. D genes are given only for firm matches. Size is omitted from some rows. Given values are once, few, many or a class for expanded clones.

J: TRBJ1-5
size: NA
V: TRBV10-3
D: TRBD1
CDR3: CAISETGDQPQHF
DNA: TGTGCCATCAGTGAGACAGGGGATCAGCCCCAGCATTTT

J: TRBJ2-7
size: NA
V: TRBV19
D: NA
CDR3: CASSIIRDNSYEQYF
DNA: TGTGCCAGTAGTATCATCCGGGACAACTCCTACGAGCAGTACTTC

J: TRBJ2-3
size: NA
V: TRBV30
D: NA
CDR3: CAWTSRRGPTDTQYF
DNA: TGTGCCTGGACCTCACGGCGGGGCCCCACAGATACGCAGTATTTT

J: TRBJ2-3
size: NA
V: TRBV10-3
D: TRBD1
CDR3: CAISESGQGDRSTDTQYF
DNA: TGTGCCATCAGTGAGTCAGGACAGGGCGACCGTAGCACAGATACGCAGTATTTT

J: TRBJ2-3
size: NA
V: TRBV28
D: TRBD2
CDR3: CASSFLAGLTDTQYF
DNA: TGTGCCAGCAGTTTCTTAGCGGGATTAACAGATACGCAGTATTTT

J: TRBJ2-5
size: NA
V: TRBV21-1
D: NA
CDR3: CASSKEGLAGGPCETQYF
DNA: TGTGCCAGCAGCAAAGAGGGACTAGCGGGAGGGCCGTGCGAGACCCAGTACTTC

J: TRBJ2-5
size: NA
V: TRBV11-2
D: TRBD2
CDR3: CASSLGTSGIRETQYF
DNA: TGTGCCAGCAGCCTTGGGACTAGCGGGATCCGAGAGACCCAGTACTTC

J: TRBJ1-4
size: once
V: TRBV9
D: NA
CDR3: CASTKDDSYNEKLFF
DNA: TGTGCCAGCACCAAGGACGACAGTTATAATGAAAAACTGTTTTTT

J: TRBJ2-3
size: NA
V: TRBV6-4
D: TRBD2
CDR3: CASSELASDTDTQYF
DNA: TGTGCCAGCAGTGAACTAGCGTCTGACACAGATACGCAGTATTTT

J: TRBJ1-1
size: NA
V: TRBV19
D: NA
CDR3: CASSIVQGLNTEAFF
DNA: TGTGCCAGTAGTATAGTTCAGGGGTTGAACACTGAAGCTTTCTTT

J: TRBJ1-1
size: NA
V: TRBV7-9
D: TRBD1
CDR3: CASSFGTGGFWDTEAFF
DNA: TGTGCCAGCAGCTTCGGGACAGGGGGCTTCTGGGACACTGAAGCTTTCTTT

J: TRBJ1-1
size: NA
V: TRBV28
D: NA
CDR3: CASSLSLMTGNTEAFF
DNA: TGTGCCAGCAGTTTATCCCTAATGACAGGGAACACTGAAGCTTTCTTT

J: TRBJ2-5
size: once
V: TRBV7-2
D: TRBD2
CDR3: CASSPPGLAGGRETQYF
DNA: TGTGCCAGCAGCCCCCCGGGACTAGCGGGAGGGAGAGAGACCCAGTACTTC

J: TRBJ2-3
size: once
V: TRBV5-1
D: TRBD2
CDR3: CASSLTSGYTDTQYF
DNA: TGCGCCAGCAGCTTAACTAGCGGATACACAGATACGCAGTATTTT

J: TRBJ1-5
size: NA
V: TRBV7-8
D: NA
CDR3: CASSLVRDSNQPQHF
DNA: TGTGCCAGCAGCTTAGTACGGGACTCCAATCAGCCCCAGCATTTT

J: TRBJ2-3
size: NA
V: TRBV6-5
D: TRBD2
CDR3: CASSTGTSPTDTQYF
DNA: TGTGCCAGCAGTACCGGGACTAGCCCCACAGATACGCAGTATTTT

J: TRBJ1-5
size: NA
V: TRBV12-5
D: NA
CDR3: CASGLGAGLGQPQHF
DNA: TGTGCTAGTGGTTTGGGGGCAGGGTTGGGGCAGCCCCAGCATTTT

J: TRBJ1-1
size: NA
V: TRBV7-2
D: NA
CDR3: CATRGGARNTEAFF
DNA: TGTGCCACGAGGGGAGGGGCCAGGAACACTGAAGCTTTCTTT

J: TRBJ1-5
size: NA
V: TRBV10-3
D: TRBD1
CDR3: CAVKQGEGNQPQHF
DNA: TGTGCCGTAAAACAGGGGGAGGGCAATCAGCCCCAGCATTTT

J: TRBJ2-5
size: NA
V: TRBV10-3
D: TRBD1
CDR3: CAISDTGAGPAETQYF
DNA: TGTGCCATCAGTGATACAGGGGCCGGTCCGGCAGAGACCCAGTACTTC

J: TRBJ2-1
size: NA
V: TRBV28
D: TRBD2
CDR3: CASSLVSGRINEQFF
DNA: TGTGCCAGCAGTTTAGTTAGCGGGAGAATTAATGAGCAGTTCTTC

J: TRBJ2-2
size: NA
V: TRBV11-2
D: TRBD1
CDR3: CASSLGEWTGRGGELFF
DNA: TGTGCCAGCAGCTTAGGGGAATGGACAGGGCGGGGCGGGGAGCTGTTTTTT

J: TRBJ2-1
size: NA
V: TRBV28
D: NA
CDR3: CASTGFNEQFF
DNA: TGTGCCAGCACCGGGTTCAATGAGCAGTTCTTC

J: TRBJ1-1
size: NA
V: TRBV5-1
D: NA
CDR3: CASSLETGFYTEAFF
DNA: TGCGCCAGCAGCTTGGAAACAGGGTTTTACACTGAAGCTTTCTTT

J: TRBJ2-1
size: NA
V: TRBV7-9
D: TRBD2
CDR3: CASSPGTSVYNEQFF
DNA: TGTGCCAGCAGCCCCGGGACTAGCGTCTACAATGAGCAGTTCTTC

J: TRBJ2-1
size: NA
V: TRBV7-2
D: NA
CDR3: CASSLDPDTEQFF
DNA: TGTGCCAGCAGCTTAGATCCAGACACTGAGCAGTTCTTC

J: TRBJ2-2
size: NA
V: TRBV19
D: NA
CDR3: CASSDSRGAVTGELFF
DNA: TGTGCCAGTAGTGATAGCAGGGGCGCCGTCACCGGGGAGCTGTTTTTT

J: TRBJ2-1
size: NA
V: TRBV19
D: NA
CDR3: CASSPSDFYNEQFF
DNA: TGTGCCAGTAGCCCTAGCGACTTTTACAATGAGCAGTTCTTC

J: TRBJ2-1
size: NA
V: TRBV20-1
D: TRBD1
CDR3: CSATGVGEQFF
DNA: TGCAGTGCCACAGGGGTGGGCGAGCAGTTCTTC